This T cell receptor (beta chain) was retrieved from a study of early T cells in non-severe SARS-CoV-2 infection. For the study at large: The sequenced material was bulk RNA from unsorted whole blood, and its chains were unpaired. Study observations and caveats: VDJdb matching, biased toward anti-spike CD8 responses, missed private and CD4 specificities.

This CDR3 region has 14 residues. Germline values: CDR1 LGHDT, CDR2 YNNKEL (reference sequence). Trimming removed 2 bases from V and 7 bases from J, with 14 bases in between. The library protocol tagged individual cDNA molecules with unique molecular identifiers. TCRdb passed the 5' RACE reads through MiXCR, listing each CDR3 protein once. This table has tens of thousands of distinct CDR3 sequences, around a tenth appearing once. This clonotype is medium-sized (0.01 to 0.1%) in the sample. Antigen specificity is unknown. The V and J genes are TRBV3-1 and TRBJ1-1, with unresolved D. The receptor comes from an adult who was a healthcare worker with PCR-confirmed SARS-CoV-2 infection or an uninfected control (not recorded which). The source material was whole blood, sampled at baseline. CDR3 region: CASSQRAADGEAFF. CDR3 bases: TGTGCCAGCAGCCAACGAGCTGCGGACGGTGAAGCTTTCTTT.